This entry describes one T cell receptor (beta chain). Its antigen is currently unknown. The data derive from a study of cytomegalovirus exposure and HLA in healthy donors. Study in general: An earlier analysis found fewer than 120 million unique TCR beta sequences from about 190 million T cells.

CDR1 is MRHNA and CDR2 is SNTAGT in the germline V gene. The CDR3 has 15 amino acids. Trimming cost V 5 bases and J 0 bases, with 14 bases left between them. Broader study findings: Roughly uniform depth of sequencing across donors was assumed in presence/absence analyses.

Primers included in the PCR were 60 Vbeta and 13 Jbeta primers. Data came from immunoSEQ multiplex PCR; TCRdb stores just in-frame clones and leaves some out. The sample has some 120,000 clones. The rearrangement uses TRBV6-4 and TRBJ2-7; D is possibly TRBD2 (6 bases). Sequencing was performed on PBMCs. This TCR derives from a man aged 35 to 55 in good health and CMV-seropositive. CDR3 protein: CASSFLASDSYEQYF. The CDR3, as DNA: TGTGCCAGCAGTTTCCTGGCTAGCGACTCCTACGAGCAGTACTTC.